This T cell receptor (beta chain) was observed in a study of Graves' ophthalmopathy and Graves' hyperthyroidism. Overall study findings and caveats: Distinction of ophthalmopathy from stable hyperthyroidism by a 13-signature model reached approximately 90% sensitivity and more than 65% specificity. The authors also found most expanded thyroid clonotypes above 0.001 frequency in blood. The model forecast ophthalmopathy progression, reaching 60% to 71% sensitivity and roughly 72% specificity.

Exclusion criteria comprised other autoimmune diseases, uncontrolled infections, pregnancy or lactation in patients. This CDR3 spans 13 amino acids. The germline V gene has CDR1 DFQATT and CDR2 SNEGSKA (reference sequence). The V and J ends lost 7 bases and 5 bases, in that order; junction bases with no gene match: 7. TCR beta CDR3 amplification used RNA transcripts. First-round RT-PCR relied on HTBI primers, and a second-round multiplex PCR came next. Using its own MiXCR run on the multiplex PCR reads, TCRdb lists one record per CDR3 protein. In the table there are a few hundred thousand distinct CDR3 sequences, roughly 40% of which are singletons. At least ten counts were recorded for this clonotype. Antigen unknown.

This chain links TRBV20-1 with TRBJ2-5; 10 nucleotides align to TRBD1. The clonotype comes from an adult man with Graves' hyperthyroidism. Sequenced: peripheral blood or thyroid tissue (not recorded which). The CDR3: CSVATGGEETQYF. The CDR3 DNA follows: TGCAGTGTCGCGACAGGGGGCGAGGAGACCCAGTACTTC.